One T cell receptor beta chain is described in this entry. Its antigen remains unidentified. TCRdb reprocessed the 5' RACE reads with MiXCR, giving one entry per CDR3 protein. The sample shows about 61,000 distinct CDR3 sequences, approximately 31% of them seen only once. Notes on the study in general: Whole repertoires were not studied in the larger cohort, only one V-J beta rearrangement.

Trimming removed 6 bases from V and 4 bases from J; junction bases left unmatched: 11. Germline V gene sequence: CDR1 MNHEY, CDR2 SVGAGI. This CDR3 is 16 amino acids long. Sequences were obtained from tumor-infiltrating naive CD4+ T cells sorted from the breast tumor. Indicated subset: naive CD4+ T cells, CD4+CD45RA+CD25-. This clonotype originated in a female donor with breast cancer. V and J are TRBV6-5 and TRBJ2-3, with 9 bases matching TRBD1. The DNA for the CDR3 is TGTGCCAGCAGAACAACCGGGACAGGGTGGGCAGATACGCAGTATTTT. Protein: CASRTTGTGWADTQYF.